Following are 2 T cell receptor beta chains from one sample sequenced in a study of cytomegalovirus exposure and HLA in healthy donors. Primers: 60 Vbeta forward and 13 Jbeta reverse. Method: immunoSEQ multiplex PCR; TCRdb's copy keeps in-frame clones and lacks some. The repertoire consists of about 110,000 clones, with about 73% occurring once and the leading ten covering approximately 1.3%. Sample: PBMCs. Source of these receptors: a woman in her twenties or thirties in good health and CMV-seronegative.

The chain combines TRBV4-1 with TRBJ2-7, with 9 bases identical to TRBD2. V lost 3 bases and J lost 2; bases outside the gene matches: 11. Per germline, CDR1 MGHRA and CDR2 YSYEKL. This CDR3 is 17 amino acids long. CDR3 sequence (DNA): TGCGCCAGCAGCCAGGAATTAGCGGGAGTGTTGGCCTACGAGCAGTACTTC. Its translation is CASSQELAGVLAYEQYF.

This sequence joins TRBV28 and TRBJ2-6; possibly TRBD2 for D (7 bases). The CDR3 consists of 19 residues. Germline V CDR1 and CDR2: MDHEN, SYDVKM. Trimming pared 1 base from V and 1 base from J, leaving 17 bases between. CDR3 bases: TGTGCCAGCAGTTTATCTCGGGGGGCCGTAGGATCTGGGGCCAACGTCCTGACTTTC. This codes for CASSLSRGAVGSGANVLTF.